This T cell receptor beta chain was captured in a study of molecular identifiers for immune sequencing clone quantification. The authors sorted naive CD8 T cells as CD8+CD4-CCR7+CD45RA+. Regarding the study as a whole: Clones of above 20 RNA copies carried over 99% of effector molecules; in naive cells they carried under 1%. Clone sizes could be underestimated for highly expanded clones when identical TCR molecules share a barcode.

A word on this clonotype: Its target is not known.

TCRdb re-called the PCR reads through MiXCR, storing one row per CDR3 protein. The sample holds 50,000 to 70,000 distinct CDR3 sequences, 15% to 20% seen once. V lost 1 base, J lost 16 bases, and 11 bases lay in between. Germline-derived CDR1 and CDR2 are SGHVS and FQNEAQ. This CDR3 contains 11 residues. J is TRBJ2-1 and V is TRBV7-8, with D perhaps matching TRBD1 or TRBD2 (5 bases each). Material for sequencing was naive CD8+ T cells from blood, with Jurkat cell RNA spiked in. Sample subset: FACS-sorted CD8+CD4-CCR7+CD45RA+ naive T cells. The sequence was obtained from a human donor in good health. Some libraries in this study had Jurkat cell RNA spiked in. The CDR3 nucleotides are TGTGCCAGCAGCTTAGGGGGGAACAGCTTCTTC. Translated, it gives CASSLGGNSFF.